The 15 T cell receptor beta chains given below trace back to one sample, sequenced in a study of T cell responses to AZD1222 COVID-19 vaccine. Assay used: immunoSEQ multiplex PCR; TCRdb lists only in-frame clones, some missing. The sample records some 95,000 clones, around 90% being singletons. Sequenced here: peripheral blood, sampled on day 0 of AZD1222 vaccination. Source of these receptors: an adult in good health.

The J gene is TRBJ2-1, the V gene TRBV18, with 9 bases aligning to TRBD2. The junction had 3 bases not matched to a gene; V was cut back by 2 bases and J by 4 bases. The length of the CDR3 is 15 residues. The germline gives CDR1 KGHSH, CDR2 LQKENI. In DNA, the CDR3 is TGTGCCAGCTCACCAGCGGGGGGGCCATACAATGAGCAGTTCTTC. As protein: CASSPAGGPYNEQFF.

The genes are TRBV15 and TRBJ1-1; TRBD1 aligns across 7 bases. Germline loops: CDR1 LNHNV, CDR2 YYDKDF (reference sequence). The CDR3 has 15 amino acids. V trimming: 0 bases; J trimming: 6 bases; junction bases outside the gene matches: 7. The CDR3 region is CATSRDRGDRAEAFF. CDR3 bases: TGTGCCACCAGCAGAGATAGGGGAGACAGGGCTGAAGCTTTCTTT. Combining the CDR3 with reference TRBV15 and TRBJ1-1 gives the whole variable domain DAMVIQNPRYQVTQFGKPVTLSCSQTLNHNVMYWYQQKSSQAPKLLFHYYDKDFNNEADTPDNFQSRRPNTSFCFLDIRSPGLGDTAMYLCATSRDRGDRAEAFFGQGTRLTVV.

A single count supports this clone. The CDR3 here is CASRPGQALTGELFF. The CDR3 nucleotides are TGTGCCAGCAGGCCGGGACAGGCATTGACCGGGGAGCTGTTTTTT. This chain connects TRBV6-6 to TRBJ2-2; 8 bases match TRBD1. With 6 bases clipped from V and 5 bases from J, the junction kept 8 bases outside the gene matches. Germline CDR1 reads MNHNY; CDR2 reads SVGAGI (reference sequence). The CDR3 runs 15 residues.

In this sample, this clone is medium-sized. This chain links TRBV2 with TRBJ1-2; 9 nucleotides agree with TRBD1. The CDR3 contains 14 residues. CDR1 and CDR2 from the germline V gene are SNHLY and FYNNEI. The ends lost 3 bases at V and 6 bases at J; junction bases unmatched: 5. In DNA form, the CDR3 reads TGTGCCAGCAGTGAGGGACAGGGTGTGGATGGCTACACCTTC. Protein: CASSEGQGVDGYTF.

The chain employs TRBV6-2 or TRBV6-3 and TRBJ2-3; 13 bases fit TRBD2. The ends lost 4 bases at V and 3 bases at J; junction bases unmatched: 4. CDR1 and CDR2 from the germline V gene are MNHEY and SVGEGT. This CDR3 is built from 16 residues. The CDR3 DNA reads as TGTGCCAGCAGTTGGACTAGCGGGGGTACGACAGATACGCAGTATTTT. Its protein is CASSWTSGGTTDTQYF.

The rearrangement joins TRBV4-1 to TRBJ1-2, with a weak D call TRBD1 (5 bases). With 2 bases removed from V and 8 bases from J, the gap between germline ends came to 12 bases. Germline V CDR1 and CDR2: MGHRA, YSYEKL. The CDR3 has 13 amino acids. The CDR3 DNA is TGCGCCAGCAGCCAATACACGGGGGTCGGCTACACCTTC. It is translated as CASSQYTGVGYTF.

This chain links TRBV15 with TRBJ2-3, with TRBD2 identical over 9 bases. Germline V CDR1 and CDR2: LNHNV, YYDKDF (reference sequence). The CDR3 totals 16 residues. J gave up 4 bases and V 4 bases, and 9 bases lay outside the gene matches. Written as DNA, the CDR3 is TGTGCCACCAGCAAACGCGGGGGGGCCGGGGCAGATACGCAGTATTTT. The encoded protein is CATSKRGGAGADTQYF.

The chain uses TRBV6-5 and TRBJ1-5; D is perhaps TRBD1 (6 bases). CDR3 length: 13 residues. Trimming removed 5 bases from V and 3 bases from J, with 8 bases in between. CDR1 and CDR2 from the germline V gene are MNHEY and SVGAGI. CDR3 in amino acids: CASSQGLNQPQHF. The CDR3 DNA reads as TGTGCCAGCAGTCAGGGGCTCAATCAGCCCCAGCATTTT.

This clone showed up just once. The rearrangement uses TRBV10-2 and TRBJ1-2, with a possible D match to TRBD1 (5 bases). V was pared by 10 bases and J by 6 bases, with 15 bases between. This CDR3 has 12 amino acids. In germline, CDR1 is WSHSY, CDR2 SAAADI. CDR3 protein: CAITGTGDGYTF. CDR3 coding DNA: TGCGCCATCACCGGGACGGGCGATGGCTACACCTTC.

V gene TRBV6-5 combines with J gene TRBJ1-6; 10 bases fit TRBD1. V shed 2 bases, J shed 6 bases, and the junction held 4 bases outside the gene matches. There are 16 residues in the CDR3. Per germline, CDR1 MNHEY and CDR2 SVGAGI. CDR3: CASSYRDRGSNSPLHF. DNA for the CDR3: TGTGCCAGCAGTTACCGGGACAGGGGAAGTAATTCACCCCTCCACTTT.

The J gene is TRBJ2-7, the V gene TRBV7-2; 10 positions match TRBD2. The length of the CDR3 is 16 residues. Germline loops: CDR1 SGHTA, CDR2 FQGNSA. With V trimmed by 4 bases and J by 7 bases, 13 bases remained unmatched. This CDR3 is CASSWRSSLAGDEQYF. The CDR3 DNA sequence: TGTGCCAGCAGCTGGAGATCCTCTCTAGCGGGGGATGAGCAGTACTTC.

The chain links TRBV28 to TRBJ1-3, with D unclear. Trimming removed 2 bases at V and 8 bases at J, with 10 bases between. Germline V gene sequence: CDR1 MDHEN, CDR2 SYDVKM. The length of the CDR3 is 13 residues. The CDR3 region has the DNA TGTGCCAGCAGTTTAGGCAGGATGTACACCATATATTTT. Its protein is CASSLGRMYTIYF. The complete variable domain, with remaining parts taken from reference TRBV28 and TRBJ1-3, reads DVKVTQSSRYLVKRTGEKVFLECVQDMDHENMFWYRQDPGLGLRLIYFSYDVKMKEKGDIPEGYSVSREKKERFSLILESASTNQTSMYLCASSLGRMYTIYFGEGSWLTVV.

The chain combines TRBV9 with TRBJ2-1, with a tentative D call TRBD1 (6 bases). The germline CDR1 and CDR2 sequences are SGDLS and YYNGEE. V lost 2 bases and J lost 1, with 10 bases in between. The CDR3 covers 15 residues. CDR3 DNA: TGTGCCAGCAGCGTCCAAGGGGGATCCTACAATGAGCAGTTCTTC. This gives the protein CASSVQGGSYNEQFF. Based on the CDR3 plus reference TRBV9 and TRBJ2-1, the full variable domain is DSGVTQTPKHLITATGQRVTLRCSPRSGDLSVYWYQQSLDQGLQFLIQYYNGEERAKGNILERFSAQQFPDLHSELNLSSLELGDSALYFCASSVQGGSYNEQFFGPGTRLTVL.

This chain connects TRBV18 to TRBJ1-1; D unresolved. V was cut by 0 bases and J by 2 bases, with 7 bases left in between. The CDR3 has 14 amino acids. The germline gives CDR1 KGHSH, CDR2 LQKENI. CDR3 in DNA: TGTGCCAGCTCACCACCGGGCGTTAACACTGAAGCTTTCTTT. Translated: CASSPPGVNTEAFF.

CDR3 sequence (DNA): TGTGCCAGCAGTTTCGGACAGGGGAGTTCAGATACGCAGTATTTT. It translates to CASSFGQGSSDTQYF. V is TRBV27 and J is TRBJ2-3; 9 bases match TRBD1. CDR3 length equals 15 residues. With 3 bases clipped from V and 4 bases from J, the junction kept 5 bases outside the gene matches. Germline lookup yields CDR1 MNHEY and CDR2 SMNVEV (reference sequence).